This T cell receptor (beta chain) was observed in a study of monozygotic twins with inflammatory bowel disease. Nested amplification of TCRalpha and TCRbeta cDNA involved two PCRs of around 16 and 10 cycles. TCRdb re-called the 5' RACE reads and gives one entry per CDR3 protein, without DNA. This listing includes fewer than 350,000 distinct CDR3 sequences. This TCR was sampled from a human donor with ulcerative colitis or Crohn's disease, or a healthy co-twin of an affected twin (not recorded which). Sequencing was performed on blood.

CDR3 in amino acids: CASTPGGYTYEQYF. The V call is TRBV6-6, the J call TRBJ2-7; TCRdb's D call of TRBD1 is untestable without DNA. Germline CDR1 and CDR2: MNHNY and SVGAGI (reference sequence). There are 14 residues in the CDR3.